Presented here are 19 T cell receptor beta chains from one specimen sequenced in a study of CD8 T cells in Susac syndrome. Random hexamers were used to reverse transcribe about 0.5 to 1 ug of RNA. TCRdb recomputed calls from the immunoSEQ multiplex PCR reads with MiXCR, one row per CDR3 protein. The table has 100,000 to 150,000 distinct CDR3 sequences, 85% to 95% seen once; the top ten hold about 0.29%. The sample consisted of CD8+ T cells from PBMCs. The receptor set was obtained from a human donor with Susac syndrome.

This chain uses TRBV2 with TRBJ2-2, with D hard to call. The V end was cut by 7 bases, the J end by 4 bases, with 16 bases between. The length of the CDR3 is 15 residues. Germline V lookup: CDR1 SNHLY, CDR2 FYNNEI. CDR3 protein: CASMRRLSTTGELFF. As DNA, the CDR3 is TGTGCCAGCATGAGGCGACTTAGCACCACCGGGGAGCTGTTTTTT.

The chain is built from TRBV18 and TRBJ2-7; D is unclear. V was pared by 0 bases and J by 3 bases, with 15 bases between. CDR1 KGHSH and CDR2 LQKENI come from the germline V gene. The CDR3 has 16 residues. The CDR3 reads CASSPPHGSKSYEQYF. The CDR3 nucleotides read TGTGCCAGCTCACCACCCCATGGTAGCAAAAGCTACGAGCAGTACTTC. Based on the CDR3 plus reference TRBV18 and TRBJ2-7, the full variable domain is NAGVMQNPRHLVRRRGQEARLRCSPMKGHSHVYWYRQLPEEGLKFMVYLQKENIIDESGMPKERFSAEFPKEGPSILRIQQVVRGDSAAYFCASSPPHGSKSYEQYFGPGTRLTVT.

The J gene is TRBJ2-3, the V gene TRBV7-6; 11 bases are a match to TRBD2. This CDR3 spans 18 amino acids. Trimming at V came to 5 bases and at J to 0 bases, leaving 10 bases not matched to a gene. Looked up from germline, CDR1 is SGHVS and CDR2 is FNYEAQ. The chain's CDR3 is CASSLSLGLAVSTDTQYF. Here the CDR3 DNA reads TGTGCCAGCAGCCTATCCCTGGGACTAGCGGTGAGCACAGATACGCAGTATTTT.

The V call is TRBV27, the J call TRBJ2-7; 8 bases match TRBD1. Germline V gene data show CDR1 as MNHEY and CDR2 as SMNVEV (reference sequence). V dropped 7 bases and J dropped 6; count of bases not matched to a gene: 8. This CDR3 comprises 13 residues. The CDR3 bases are TGTGCCAGCACCATGACAGGGGTTGGCGAGCAGTACTTC. This codes for CASTMTGVGEQYF.

The count of this clonotype is one. This chain joins TRBV30 and TRBJ1-6; D gene ambiguous. The germline CDR1 and CDR2 sequences are GTSNPN and SVGIG (reference sequence). This CDR3 has 16 amino acids. The germline V and J ends were trimmed by 0 bases and 3 bases, with 12 bases remaining between them. CDR3 residues: CAWSVPGSFYNSPLHF. The CDR3 DNA follows: TGTGCCTGGAGTGTACCGGGGAGTTTCTATAATTCACCCCTCCACTTT.

This rearrangement joins TRBV7-6 to TRBJ2-1; 7 bases agree with TRBD2. Trimming at V came to 1 base and at J to 8 bases, leaving 8 bases not matched to a gene. There are 15 residues in the CDR3. Germline lookup yields CDR1 SGHVS and CDR2 FNYEAQ. DNA of the CDR3: TGTGCCAGCAGCTTAGGACCAACTAGCGCCGATGAGCAGTTCTTC. It codes for CASSLGPTSADEQFF.

The CDR3 loop reads CASSQGPAEFF. Here the CDR3 DNA reads TGTGCCAGCAGCCAGGGACCCGCGGAGTTCTTC. The chain recombines TRBV3-1 with TRBJ2-1; D possibly uses TRBD1 or TRBD2 (5 bases each). CDR3 size: 11 residues. V was trimmed by 3 bases and J by 14 bases, leaving 11 bases between them. Germline V CDR1 and CDR2: LGHDT, YNNKEL (reference sequence).

J is TRBJ2-4 and V is TRBV29-1; D may correspond to TRBD1 or TRBD2 (6 bases each). With 6 bases removed from V and 3 bases from J, the gap between germline ends came to 12 bases. CDR3 length: 13 residues. CDR1 and CDR2 (germline): SQVTM, ANQGSEA. CDR3 in amino acids: CSVVRGDKNIQYF. CDR3 in DNA: TGCAGCGTGGTAAGGGGGGACAAAAACATTCAGTACTTC.

The chain combines TRBV27 with TRBJ2-1; 7 bases align to TRBD2. V lost 6 bases, J lost 2 bases, and 4 bases stayed unmatched. Germline lookup yields CDR1 MNHEY and CDR2 SMNVEV (reference sequence). The CDR3 runs to 14 residues. The CDR3 nucleotides read TGTGCCAGCAGCCCTAGCGGTACCTACAATGAGCAGTTCTTC. Encoded protein: CASSPSGTYNEQFF.

J is TRBJ1-6 and V is TRBV7-8; D remains ambiguous. The CDR3 contains 14 residues. V shed 0 bases and J shed 9 bases, with 9 bases lying between them. CDR1 is SGHVS and CDR2 is FQNEAQ in the germline V gene. The chain's CDR3 is CASSLAQDPSPLHF. The CDR3 DNA follows: TGTGCCAGCAGCTTAGCGCAGGACCCTTCACCCCTCCACTTT.

The chain is built from TRBV27 and TRBJ1-6; D ambiguous. Germline CDR1 reads MNHEY; CDR2 reads SMNVEV (reference sequence). The V end was cut by 5 bases, the J end by 4 bases, with 6 bases between. This CDR3 region has 13 residues. CDR3 nucleotide sequence: TGTGCCAGCAGTCCGGGGTATAATTCACCCCTCCACTTT. It codes for CASSPGYNSPLHF.

The CDR3 DNA is TGTGCCAGCAGCCACAGCACTGAAGCTTTCTTT. Translating it yields CASSHSTEAFF. J is TRBJ1-1 and V is TRBV4-2, with D unresolved. This CDR3 comprises 11 residues. Germline V CDR1 and CDR2: LGHNA, YNFKEQ. Trimming left V 3 bases short and J 4 bases short, with 3 bases between.

The CDR3 nucleotides are TGTGCCAGCAGTTTATCTGGGCCTGAAGCTTTCTTT. Protein product: CASSLSGPEAFF. The chain uses TRBV12-3 or TRBV12-4 and TRBJ1-1, with D uncertain. V was shortened by 2 bases and J by 6 bases, with 7 bases between the two germline ends. The CDR3 extends over 12 amino acids.

The rearrangement uses TRBV14 and TRBJ1-2; 9 nucleotides match TRBD1. The CDR3 loop spans 13 amino acids. The germline V gene encodes CDR1 SGHDN and CDR2 FVKESK. The ends lost 3 bases at V and 8 bases at J; junction bases unmatched: 4. The CDR3: CASSHGQGYGYTF. For the CDR3, the DNA is TGTGCCAGCAGCCACGGACAGGGGTACGGCTACACCTTC. The complete variable domain, with remaining parts taken from reference TRBV14 and TRBJ1-2, reads EAGVTQFPSHSVIEKGQTVTLRCDPISGHDNLYWYRRVMGKEIKFLLHFVKESKQDESGMPNNRFLAERTGGTYSTLKVQPAELEDSGVYFCASSHGQGYGYTFGSGTRLTVV.

The chain links TRBV4-3 to TRBJ2-7; 7 bases agree with TRBD2. This CDR3 comprises 15 residues. Germline values: CDR1 LGHNA, CDR2 YSLEER. Trimming at V came to 0 bases and at J to 2 bases, leaving 4 bases not matched to a gene. The CDR3 DNA is TGCGCCAGCAGCCAAGAGCTAGCGGTTCCCTACGAGCAGTACTTC. This gives the protein CASSQELAVPYEQYF.

The chain uses TRBV5-1 and TRBJ1-6; TRBD1 agrees at 7 bases. Trimming removed 3 bases from V and 4 bases from J; junction bases left unmatched: 4. This CDR3 is built from 15 residues. Germline V CDR1 and CDR2: SGHRS, YFSETQ. The chain's CDR3 is CASSSEQGYNSPLHF. CDR3 nucleotide sequence: TGCGCCAGCAGCTCCGAACAGGGGTATAATTCACCCCTCCACTTT.

The chain has TRBV6-1 and TRBJ1-2; D perhaps matches TRBD1 (6 bases). V was trimmed by 6 bases and J by 4 bases, leaving 21 bases between them. The CDR3 sequence is 16 residues long. Germline V gene lookup returns CDR1 MNHNS and CDR2 SASEGT. As DNA, the CDR3 is TGTGCCAGCAGCCCGAACGGGACACCTGAGCCCTATGGCTACACCTTC. It codes for CASSPNGTPEPYGYTF.

V and J are TRBV7-8 and TRBJ2-5; D ambiguous. This CDR3 is 13 amino acids long. Germline assignment: CDR1 SGHVS and CDR2 FQNEAQ. Trimming took 5 bases from V and 5 from J, leaving 12 bases between them. The chain's CDR3 is CASSPIVWETQYF. The DNA of the CDR3 is TGTGCCAGCAGCCCTATCGTATGGGAGACCCAGTACTTC.

The chain couples TRBV13 to TRBJ1-6; a weak D match, TRBD1 (5 bases). V dropped 8 bases and J dropped 8 bases, with 13 bases sitting between them. Germline assignment: CDR1 PRHDT and CDR2 FYEKMQ (reference sequence). CDR3 length: 13 amino acids. The DNA of the CDR3 is TGTGCCAGCCGGGGGGTCCTGGATTCACCCCTCCACTTT. This encodes CASRGVLDSPLHF. The full variable domain, its missing parts supplied by reference TRBV13 and TRBJ1-6, is AAGVIQSPRHLIKEKRETATLKCYPIPRHDTVYWYQQGPGQDPQFLISFYEKMQSDKGSIPDRFSAQQFSDYHSELNMSSLELGDSALYFCASRGVLDSPLHFGNGTRLTVT.